This T cell receptor (beta chain) was found in a study of blood T cell repertoires in COVID-19. This clone turned up a few times. V shed 5 bases, J shed 4 bases, and the junction held 7 bases outside the gene matches. The CDR3 runs 13 residues. Germline CDR1 SQVTM, CDR2 ANQGSEA. Clones were read by immunoSEQ multiplex PCR, and TCRdb kept only the in-frame ones, dropping some. The profile shows about 200,000 clones, approximately 83% of them singletons. Sequencing was performed on PBMCs or T cells enriched from blood (not recorded which). This chain uses TRBV29-1 with TRBJ1-2; 7 nucleotides align to TRBD1. The TCR sequence derives from a man aged 35-49 years who had recovered from COVID-19. CDR3 sequence (DNA): TGCAGCGTTTCGCAGGGGGGTGGCTATGGCTACACCTTC. Its translation: CSVSQGGGYGYTF.